This T cell receptor (beta chain) originates from a study of Graves' ophthalmopathy and Graves' hyperthyroidism. On the study more broadly: Peripheral blood samples were taken at initial diagnosis, before any treatment.

Amplification of TCR beta CDR3 regions used RNA transcripts. HTBI primers served in a first-round RT-PCR, which a second-round multiplex PCR followed. TCRdb re-called the multiplex PCR reads through MiXCR, storing one row per CDR3 protein. The sample includes about 640,000 distinct CDR3 sequences, about 41% seen only once; the top ten take roughly 3%. This clonotype came up many times. Its cognate antigen is unknown. Broader study findings: The model's prediction of ophthalmopathy progression had just over 70% sensitivity and roughly 77% specificity. Blood also carried most expanded thyroid clonotypes exceeding 0.001 frequency.

With V trimmed by 5 bases and J by 4 bases, 1 base remained unmatched. Germline values: CDR1 DFQATT, CDR2 SNEGSKA (reference sequence). This CDR3 has 12 amino acids. The sample was peripheral blood. This chain joins TRBV20-1 and TRBJ2-5, with TRBD1 matching over 10 bases. This clonotype was sampled from an adult man with Graves' ophthalmopathy. As DNA, the CDR3 is TGCAGTGCTTGGGACAGGGGAGAGACCCAGTACTTC. The encoded protein is CSAWDRGETQYF.